The present T cell receptor (beta chain) was sequenced within a study of T cells after yellow fever vaccination. On the study more broadly: SMART-Seq v4 Ultra Low Input handled preparation of low-cell-number fractions. Study-wide results and caveats: Detected again after the booster were most primary-vaccination clones, at 96% CD4 and 80% to 90% CD8.

Per the germline V gene, CDR1 is LNHDA and CDR2 is SQIVND (reference sequence). CDR3 length: 13 residues. Trimming cost V 2 bases and J 8 bases, with 10 bases left between them. 5'RACE template switching produced TCR cDNA carrying a universal primer site and UMIs. MiXCR, run by TCRdb on the 5' RACE reads, gives a single entry per CDR3 protein. The repertoire holds roughly 96,000 distinct CDR3 sequences, with almost 9% as singletons. The sample in question was CD8+ T cells not binding an NS4B(214-222) dextramer, sorted from PBMCs, obtained less than 16 days after the first yellow fever vaccination. The rearrangement joins TRBV19 to TRBJ1-5; no clear D. The source of this sequence is a man aged 18-30 years who received the YFV17D yellow fever vaccine. As DNA, the CDR3 is TGTGCCAGTAGTATAAGAGGGATAGAGCCCCAGCATTTT. This gives the protein CASSIRGIEPQHF. Filled out from reference TRBV19 and TRBJ1-5, the complete variable domain reads DGGITQSPKYLFRKEGQNVTLSCEQNLNHDAMYWYRQDPGQGLRLIYYSQIVNDFQKGDIAEGYSVSREKKESFPLTVTSAQKNPTAFYLCASSIRGIEPQHFGDGTRLSIL.